Shown below are 18 T cell receptor beta chains from a single sample sequenced in a study of Ad26.COV2.S vaccination and SARS-CoV-2 variants (dated by TCRdb to about 2021). The sample's treatment or condition, from its label and the paper: some 20 received Ad26.COV2.S at low or high dose, single or two shots; a few received placebo; per-sample allocation not given. Repertoires of vaccine and placebo recipients were sequenced from samples taken on day 63 after the first injection. Receptor libraries were prepared by the immunoSEQ multiplex PCR assay. As stored in TCRdb, this immuneACCESS dataset retains in-frame rearrangements with V and J assigned. A fraction of the clones does not appear; measured against another copy, unresolved V genes explain less than half of the discrepancy, and the remainder lacks a known reason. The sample yields about 460,000 clones; about nine tenths were counted once. The top ten clonotypes cover about 1.5% of the sample.

The sequences come from peripheral blood, collected in a trial of Ad26.COV2.S vaccine versus placebo. The receptor source for this set is a person between 18 and 65 years old who received the Ad26.COV2.S COVID-19 vaccine or a placebo.

This chain's CDR3 is CASSPGTSTDTQYF. CDR3 DNA sequence: TGCGCCAGCAGCCCCGGGACTAGCACAGATACGCAGTATTTT. The chain employs TRBV5-1 and TRBJ2-3, with D possibly matching TRBD2 (6 bases). The CDR3 is 14 residues long. V lost 4 bases and J lost 0, with 9 bases in between. Germline-derived CDR1 and CDR2 are SGHRS and YFSETQ.

The V gene is TRBV6-5, the J gene TRBJ1-6; D call uncertain. Germline V lookup: CDR1 MNHEY, CDR2 SVGAGI. This CDR3 contains 15 residues. V lost 2 bases to trimming and J lost 6 bases, with 11 bases between them. CDR3 coding DNA: TGTGCCAGCAGTTACGAGTATAGGATTAATTCACCCCTCCACTTT. Translation: CASSYEYRINSPLHF.

The genes are TRBV11-1 and TRBJ1-1; unclear D gene. Trimming took off 5 bases at V and 5 bases at J, with 6 bases between the two ends. The CDR3 is made up of 11 amino acids. Per the germline V gene, CDR1 is SGHAT and CDR2 is FQDESV (reference sequence). In DNA, the CDR3 is TGTGCCAGCAGCCTAAAAACTGAAGCTTTCTTT. This codes for CASSLKTEAFF.

The chain employs TRBV6-5 and TRBJ2-5, with 7 bases lining up with TRBD1. The germline CDR1 and CDR2 sequences are MNHEY and SVGAGI. This CDR3 region has 14 residues. V trimming: 2 bases; J trimming: 3 bases; junction bases outside the gene matches: 3. CDR3 in DNA: TGTGCCAGCAGTTACGACGGGACAGAAGAGACCCAGTACTTC. Translation: CASSYDGTEETQYF.

This chain joins TRBV4-3 and TRBJ2-1; D possibly corresponds to TRBD1 (6 bases). Trimming cost V 0 bases and J 2 bases, with 14 bases left between them. The CDR3 spans 17 residues. The germline V gene has CDR1 LGHNA and CDR2 YSLEER. The CDR3 spells CASSQDLTGTTYNEQFF. The DNA for the CDR3 is TGCGCCAGCAGCCAAGATTTGACCGGGACAACCTACAATGAGCAGTTCTTC.

This CDR3 is CASSVDGQGDTQYF. The DNA for the CDR3 is TGTGCCAGCAGCGTAGATGGACAGGGGGATACGCAGTATTTT. The genes are TRBV9 and TRBJ2-3; 9 bases match TRBD1. J lost 6 bases, V lost 0 bases, and 2 bases had no gene match. The CDR3 loop spans 14 amino acids. Germline CDR1 SGDLS, CDR2 YYNGEE.

This chain links TRBV7-8 with TRBJ2-7; possible D gene TRBD1, 5 bases. V gave up 5 bases and J gave up 2 bases, with 16 bases separating them. CDR3 length: 15 residues. Looked up from germline, CDR1 is SGHVS and CDR2 is FQNEAQ. DNA for the CDR3: TGTGCCAGCAGCCTCCGTTCCAGGGCAGCCTACGAGCAGTACTTC. The encoded protein is CASSLRSRAAYEQYF.

The V call is TRBV7-2, the J call TRBJ2-5; 12 nucleotides align to TRBD2. Germline V lookup: CDR1 SGHTA, CDR2 FQGNSA. After removal of 1 base from V and 5 bases from J, the junction contained 5 bases not matched to a gene. The CDR3 is 16 residues long. CDR3 nucleotides: TGTGCCAGCAGCTTAGAACTAGCGGGGGGATGGGAGACCCAGTACTTC. It yields the protein CASSLELAGGWETQYF.

J is TRBJ1-3 and V is TRBV24-1; D gene ambiguous. Germline CDR1 is KGHDR and CDR2 is SFDVKD. The CDR3 consists of 13 residues. Between the trimmed V and J ends, which lost 9 bases and 3 bases, there was a span of 11 bases. CDR3 coding DNA: TGTGCCACCTGCAAAATCTTTGGAAACACCATATATTTT. It yields the protein CATCKIFGNTIYF.

CDR3 nucleotide sequence: TGTGCCAGCAGTGAAATGAGGCAGAATCAGCCCCAGCATTTT. This codes for CASSEMRQNQPQHF. The rearrangement uses TRBV25-1 and TRBJ1-5, with D unresolved. This CDR3 is built from 14 residues. Germline V gives CDR1 MGHDK, CDR2 SYGVNS. Trimming removed 2 bases from V and 4 bases from J, with 9 bases in between. The entire variable domain, with the rest obtained from reference TRBV25-1 and TRBJ1-5, is as follows: EADIYQTPRYLVIGTGKKITLECSQTMGHDKMYWYQQDPGMELHLIHYSYGVNSTEKGDLSSESTVSRIRTEHFPLTLESARPSHTSQYLCASSEMRQNQPQHFGDGTRLSIL.

This chain uses TRBV18 with TRBJ1-5; D gene ambiguous. Trimming shortened V by 6 bases and J by 2 bases, and 14 bases separated the two germline ends. The germline V gene encodes CDR1 KGHSH and CDR2 LQKENI. CDR3 length: 15 residues. CDR3 loop: CASSPLSGGNQPQHF. The DNA of the CDR3 is TGTGCCAGCTCTCCCTTATCGGGTGGCAATCAGCCCCAGCATTTT.

The genes are TRBV6-5 and TRBJ2-5; possibly TRBD2 for D (6 bases). V was clipped by 2 bases and J by 7 bases, with 11 bases between them. Germline assignment: CDR1 MNHEY and CDR2 SVGAGI. The CDR3 has 13 residues. The CDR3 loop is CASSYQRERTQYF. Here the CDR3 DNA reads TGTGCCAGCAGTTACCAACGGGAGCGGACCCAGTACTTC.

V is TRBV20-1 and J is TRBJ1-1; 9 bases line up with TRBD1. Unmatched junction bases numbered 2, after V lost 3 bases and J lost 3 bases. The CDR3 has 13 residues. Germline CDR1 reads DFQATT; CDR2 reads SNEGSKA (reference sequence). The CDR3 spells CSASGDRDTEAFF. The CDR3, as DNA: TGCAGTGCTAGTGGGGACAGGGACACTGAAGCTTTCTTT.

The chain is built from TRBV25-1 and TRBJ1-2; D may be TRBD1 (6 bases). Trimming removed 6 bases at V and 8 bases at J, with 13 bases between. CDR3 length: 12 amino acids. The germline gives CDR1 MGHDK, CDR2 SYGVNS. CDR3 residues: CASRGGSLGYTF. The CDR3 DNA follows: TGTGCCAGCAGAGGGGGGTCCTTAGGCTACACCTTC.

V and J are TRBV25-1 and TRBJ1-1; D is uncertain. Germline CDR1 MGHDK, CDR2 SYGVNS. The CDR3 has 11 residues. Trimming took off 7 bases at V and 4 bases at J, with 7 bases between the two ends. This CDR3 reads CASMTRTEAFF. In DNA, the CDR3 is TGTGCCAGCATGACCCGCACTGAAGCTTTCTTT.

The rearrangement joins TRBV6-8 to TRBJ2-7; D uncertain. The CDR3 contains 16 residues. The V end lost 6 bases, the J end lost 1 base, and 19 bases lay between the germline ends. The germline V gene has CDR1 MNHGY and CDR2 SAAAGT. The CDR3 is CASSPKKGTESYEQYF. The CDR3 DNA is TGTGCCAGCAGCCCCAAAAAAGGTACAGAATCCTACGAGCAGTACTTC.

The chain recombines TRBV9 with TRBJ2-1; 8 bases line up with TRBD2. V shed 4 bases and J 6 bases; nucleotides not matched to a gene: 9. The CDR3 runs 15 residues. Germline V gene sequence: CDR1 SGDLS, CDR2 YYNGEE. CDR3 sequence reads: CASSPLGSGSNEQFF. CDR3 in DNA: TGTGCCAGCAGCCCTTTGGGGAGCGGGAGCAATGAGCAGTTCTTC.

This sequence joins TRBV27 and TRBJ1-2; TRBD1 aligns across 8 bases. Looked up from germline, CDR1 is MNHEY and CDR2 is SMNVEV (reference sequence). The V segment lost 7 bases and the J segment 4 bases; nucleotides outside the gene matches: 11. This CDR3 is 15 amino acids long. CDR3 sequence: CASTLSPGQAYGYTF. CDR3 DNA: TGTGCCAGCACCCTCTCCCCGGGACAGGCCTATGGCTACACCTTC.